Reported below is one TCR beta chain. This CDR3 spans 14 amino acids. V dropped 5 bases and J dropped 6 bases, with 13 bases sitting between them. Germline loops: CDR1 SGHTA, CDR2 FQGNSA. This record comes from a study of blood T cell repertoires in COVID-19. Authors' methods: Reference gene primers were amplified, and this amplification served to estimate nucleated cell counts. The protocol was immunoSEQ multiplex PCR, while the TCRdb copy is restricted to in-frame clones and leaves out a portion. The D gene and trimming were derived from the DNA, and the V and J assignments and clone size from that table. In the table there are about 240,000 clones, approximately 80% of which are singletons.

The chain combines TRBV7-2 with TRBJ2-2, with TRBD2 as a possible D gene (5 bases). The source of this sequence is a woman between 18 and 30 years old with acute or convalescent COVID-19. Input material: peripheral blood. CDR3 nucleotide sequence: TGTGCCAGCAGCCCCTTTAGCGAGCCCGGGGAGCTGTTTTTT. This encodes CASSPFSEPGELFF.